The following is a T cell receptor beta chain sequence with its context. Its cognate antigen is unknown. The table came from immunoSEQ multiplex PCR; TCRdb's copy has only in-frame clones and leaves some out. The table includes over 250,000 clones, less than 85% detected once. This sample was included in a study of cytotoxic CD8 clonotypes in ibrutinib-treated CLL. Study-wide results and limits: Clonality climbed at ibrutinib response, then dropped toward baseline at progression.

This TCR was sampled from a human donor with chronic lymphocytic leukemia. Sample: PBMCs, taken at disease progression, from a patient treated with ibrutinib.

The CDR3, as DNA: TGTGCCAGCAGCAGGGGGACTAGCGGCTCCTACGAGCAGTACTTC. Protein sequence: CASSRGTSGSYEQYF. This chain links TRBV11-2 with TRBJ2-7; 11 bases fit TRBD2. The J segment lost 0 bases and the V segment lost 5 bases, leaving 3 bases of the junction unmatched. Germline V gene lookup returns CDR1 SGHAT and CDR2 FQNNGV. The CDR3 runs to 15 residues.